A selection of T cell receptor beta chains follows, all from one sample in a study of blood T cell repertoires in COVID-19. The protocol was immunoSEQ multiplex PCR, while the TCRdb copy is restricted to in-frame clones and leaves out a portion. Of about 190,000 clones in the sample, about 88% were seen once. Sequencing was done on a sample of peripheral blood. The receptors were gathered from a man aged 18-30 years with active or convalescent COVID-19. Each CDR3 is given with its conserved first and last residue. The D gene is left open where the match is weak. Rows may omit the clone size; those that give it use once, few, many or a size class.

d_call,clone_size,j_call,v_call,cdr3_length,cdr3_nt,cdr3_aa
TRBD1,.,TRBJ2-1,TRBV5-1,17,TGCGCCAGCAGCTTGTCTTCCGGGACAGGCCTATACAATGAGCAGTTCTTC,CASSLSSGTGLYNEQFF
TRBD2,.,TRBJ2-5,TRBV7-9,15,TGTGCCAGCAGCGATCAGGGACTAGTCGACGAGACCCAGTACTTC,CASSDQGLVDETQYF
.,once,TRBJ1-3,TRBV11-3,15,TGTGCCAGCAGCTTAGGTTCCAACTCTGGAAACACCATATATTTT,CASSLGSNSGNTIYF
.,.,TRBJ1-2,TRBV7-9,13,TGTGCCAGCAGCTTAGACAGTATCTATGGCTACACCTTC,CASSLDSIYGYTF
.,.,TRBJ2-2,TRBV24-1,15,TGTGCCACCAGTGATAGGGACTCCAAGAAGGGGGAGCTGTTTTTT,CATSDRDSKKGELFF
TRBD2,.,TRBJ2-3,TRBV5-4,16,TGTGCCAGCAGCTTGAGGACTAGCGGTAGCACAGATACGCAGTATTTT,CASSLRTSGSTDTQYF
TRBD1,.,TRBJ1-2,TRBV11-2,13,TGTGCCAGCAGCTATCGCCAGGGGGGCGGCTACACCTTC,CASSYRQGGGYTF
.,.,TRBJ2-1,TRBV6-6,16,TGTGCCAGCAAGTTGGGAGGGGGTAAGGGATACAATGAGCAGTTCTTC,CASKLGGGKGYNEQFF
.,.,TRBJ1-3,TRBV6-6,13,TGTGCCAGCAGTTACTCCCGAGTTAGCACCATATATTTT,CASSYSRVSTIYF
TRBD2,few,TRBJ2-7,TRBV30,15,TGTGCCTGGACCATTGGGGGGGAGGCATCCTACGAGCAGTACTTC,CAWTIGGEASYEQYF
TRBD1,.,TRBJ1-2,TRBV5-6,16,TGTGCCAGCAGCTTGGCGGGACAGGAAGCACCGGTTGGCTACACCTTC,CASSLAGQEAPVGYTF
TRBD2,.,TRBJ2-3,TRBV5-1,17,TGCGCCAGCAGCTTGGTTTGGCGGGGGACTAGGGGAGATACGCAGTATTTT,CASSLVWRGTRGDTQYF
.,.,TRBJ1-3,TRBV6-5,14,TGTGCCAGCAGGATGACAGCCTCTGGAAACACCATATATTTT,CASRMTASGNTIYF
TRBD2,.,TRBJ2-1,TRBV30,16,TGTGCCTGGAGTGCCGAACTAGCGGGGGTTTACAATGAGCAGTTCTTC,CAWSAELAGVYNEQFF
TRBD1,once,TRBJ2-2,TRBV19,16,TGTGCCAGTAGTACTAACAGGGGGCCGGACACCGGGGAGCTGTTTTTT,CASSTNRGPDTGELFF
.,.,TRBJ2-7,TRBV5-4,13,TGTGCCAGCAGCTTGGACAGGACCTACGAGCAGTACTTC,CASSLDRTYEQYF
.,.,TRBJ2-7,TRBV29-1,12,TGCAGCGTCGAAGCCGGGTCCTACGAGCAGTACTTC,CSVEAGSYEQYF
TRBD1,.,TRBJ2-7,TRBV10-3,14,TGTGCCACGAGAGAGGGACAGGGTTTTTACGAGCAGTACTTC,CATREGQGFYEQYF
TRBD2,.,TRBJ2-4,TRBV9,18,TGTGCCAGCAGCCCATTGACTAGCGGGAGGGCCGGGGGAAACATTCAGTACTTC,CASSPLTSGRAGGNIQYF
TRBD1,once,TRBJ1-2,TRBV4-1,14,TGCGCCAGCAGTCGCCAGACAGGGGCCGGGGGCTACACCTTC,CASSRQTGAGGYTF
TRBD2,.,TRBJ2-3,TRBV5-4,16,TGTGCCAGCAGCCAGGTACGCGGGGGGAGCACAGATACGCAGTATTTT,CASSQVRGGSTDTQYF
TRBD2,.,TRBJ2-3,TRBV5-4,16,TGTGCCAGCAGCTCTTTAGCGGGAGGGAGCACAGATACGCAGTATTTT,CASSSLAGGSTDTQYF
.,.,TRBJ1-2,TRBV7-9,15,TGTGCCAGCAGCTCTAGGACAAACCCCCTCGGTGGCTACACCTTC,CASSSRTNPLGGYTF
.,.,TRBJ1-4,TRBV28,14,TGTGCCAGCAGCGAGGACAGATTGAATGAAAAACTGTTTTTT,CASSEDRLNEKLFF
.,few,TRBJ2-2,TRBV4-3,16,TGCGCCAGCAGCCAAGATAGGAGGGGGCGGAAGGGGGAGCTGTTTTTT,CASSQDRRGRKGELFF
TRBD2,.,TRBJ2-3,TRBV18,16,TGTGCCAGCTCACCTCCGACTAGCGGGGGCACAGATACGCAGTATTTT,CASSPPTSGGTDTQYF
.,once,TRBJ2-7,TRBV5-4,14,TGTGCCAGCAGCTTCCTACAGGGACCCTACGAGCAGTACTTC,CASSFLQGPYEQYF
.,.,TRBJ2-6,TRBV7-2,15,TGTGCCAGCAGCTTAGTCGCTAATGGGGCCAACGTCCTGACTTTC,CASSLVANGANVLTF
.,few,TRBJ2-2,TRBV24-1,16,TGTGCCACCAGTGATTTGAGCAGGGGGGACCCCGGGGAGCTGTTTTTT,CATSDLSRGDPGELFF